This T cell receptor beta chain was recovered during a study of blood T cell repertoires in COVID-19. Across the whole study: PBMCs, B-cell-depleted T cells, or T cells provided the cDNA or gDNA that made up the material.

Assignment of participants to cohorts was predicated upon participant-reported clinical history. In the source study's methods: Amplifying reference gene primers gave estimates of nucleated cell counts. Generated by immunoSEQ multiplex PCR, the TCRdb table keeps only in-frame clones and is missing some. V and J calls and clone size are copied from that table; D and trimming were computed from the DNA. The sample holds about 200,000 clones, roughly 91% seen once. The CDR3 consists of 16 residues. Germline V gene sequence: CDR1 SGHAT, CDR2 FQNNGV. Trimming took 6 bases from V and 7 from J; bases not matched to a gene: 13.

This rearrangement joins TRBV11-2 to TRBJ1-1; 11 positions match TRBD1. The sample taken for sequencing was PBMCs or T cells enriched from blood (not recorded which). The sequence came from a woman under 40 with acute COVID-19. The CDR3 coding sequence is TGTGCCAGCAGGGACTGGACAGGGGGCCTTTCCGGTGAAGCTTTCTTT. This encodes CASRDWTGGLSGEAFF.